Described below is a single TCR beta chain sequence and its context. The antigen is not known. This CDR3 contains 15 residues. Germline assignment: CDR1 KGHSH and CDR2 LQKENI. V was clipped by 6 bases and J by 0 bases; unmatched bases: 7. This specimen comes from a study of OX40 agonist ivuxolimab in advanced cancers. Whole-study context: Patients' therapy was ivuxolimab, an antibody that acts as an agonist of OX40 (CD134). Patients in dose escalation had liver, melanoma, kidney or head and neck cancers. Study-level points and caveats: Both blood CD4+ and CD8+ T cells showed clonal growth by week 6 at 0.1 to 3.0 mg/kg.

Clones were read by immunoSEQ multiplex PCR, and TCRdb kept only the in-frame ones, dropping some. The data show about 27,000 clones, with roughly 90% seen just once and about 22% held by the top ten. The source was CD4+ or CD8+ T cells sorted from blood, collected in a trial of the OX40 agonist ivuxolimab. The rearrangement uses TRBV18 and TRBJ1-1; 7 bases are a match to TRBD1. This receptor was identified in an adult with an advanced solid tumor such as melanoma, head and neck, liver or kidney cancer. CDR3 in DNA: TGTGCCAGCTCCCCAGCAGGGGGAGTGAACACTGAAGCTTTCTTT. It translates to CASSPAGGVNTEAFF.